This T cell receptor beta chain is drawn from a study of blood T cell repertoires in COVID-19. Study background: COVID-19 samples collected from the United States, Italy and Spain covered acute and convalescent phases. PBMCs, B-cell-depleted T cells, or T cells were the source of the cDNA or gDNA that made up the material.

In the original analysis: Scientists estimated how many nucleated cells there were by amplifying reference gene primers. Here immunoSEQ multiplex PCR was the method, and the copy in TCRdb shows in-frame clones only, minus some. That table gives V, J and clone size, and the DNA gave D and trimming. The sample holds approximately 220,000 clones; around 88% are singletons and the top ten take 8.2%. Sequencing input: peripheral blood. The receptor was derived from a woman aged 45 to 65 with acute or convalescent COVID-19.

The CDR3 protein is CASSSPEGGDEQFF. CDR3 sequence (DNA): TGCGCCAGCAGCTCCCCTGAAGGGGGTGATGAGCAGTTCTTC. The genes are TRBV5-1 and TRBJ2-1, with D perhaps TRBD1 (6 bases). This CDR3 is built from 14 residues. V was clipped by 3 bases and J by 8 bases, with 15 bases between them. Looked up from germline, CDR1 is SGHRS and CDR2 is YFSETQ.